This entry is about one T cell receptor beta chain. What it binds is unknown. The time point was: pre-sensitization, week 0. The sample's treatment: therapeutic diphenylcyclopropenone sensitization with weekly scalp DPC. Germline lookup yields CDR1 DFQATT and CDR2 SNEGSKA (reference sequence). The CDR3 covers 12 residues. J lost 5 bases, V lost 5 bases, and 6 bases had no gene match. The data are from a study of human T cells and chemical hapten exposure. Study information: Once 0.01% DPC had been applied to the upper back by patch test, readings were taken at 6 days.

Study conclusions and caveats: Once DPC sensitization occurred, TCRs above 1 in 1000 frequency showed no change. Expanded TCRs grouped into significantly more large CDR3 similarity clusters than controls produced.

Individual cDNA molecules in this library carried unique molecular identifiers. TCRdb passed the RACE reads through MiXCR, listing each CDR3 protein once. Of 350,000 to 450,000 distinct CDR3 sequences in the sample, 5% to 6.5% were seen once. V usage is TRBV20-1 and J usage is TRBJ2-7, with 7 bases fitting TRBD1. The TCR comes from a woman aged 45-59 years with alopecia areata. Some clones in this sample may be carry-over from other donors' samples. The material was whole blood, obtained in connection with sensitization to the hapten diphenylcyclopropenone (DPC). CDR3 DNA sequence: TGCAGTGCTGCAAGGGGGCACAACGAGCAGTACTTC. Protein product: CSAARGHNEQYF.